This T cell receptor beta chain was identified during a study of shared clonotypes between healthy human individuals. Findings of the study overall: Memory subsets had estimated richness that was generally smaller than that of naive subsets.

An even split of each subset's genomic DNA across several immunoSEQ plates was performed. Measured with immunoSEQ multiplex PCR; TCRdb has only the in-frame clones, and not every one. This table has millions of clones, 95% appearing once. In regard to this clone: Its antigen is as yet unknown.

The sequencing sample was made of naive CD4+ T cells sorted from blood. Subset denoted: CD45RA+ positively selected. The receptor's source is a man aged 18 to 30 in good health.

The DNA of the CDR3 is TGTGCCAGCAGTTTCTTGAGGGGGTCGGCAGAGACCCAGTACTTC. The encoded protein is CASSFLRGSAETQYF. This rearrangement joins TRBV6-1 to TRBJ2-5; the D gene is possibly TRBD1 (6 bases). Between the trimmed V and J ends, which lost 5 bases and 4 bases, there was a span of 17 bases. CDR1 is MNHNS and CDR2 is SASEGT in the germline V gene. The CDR3 is 15 residues long.